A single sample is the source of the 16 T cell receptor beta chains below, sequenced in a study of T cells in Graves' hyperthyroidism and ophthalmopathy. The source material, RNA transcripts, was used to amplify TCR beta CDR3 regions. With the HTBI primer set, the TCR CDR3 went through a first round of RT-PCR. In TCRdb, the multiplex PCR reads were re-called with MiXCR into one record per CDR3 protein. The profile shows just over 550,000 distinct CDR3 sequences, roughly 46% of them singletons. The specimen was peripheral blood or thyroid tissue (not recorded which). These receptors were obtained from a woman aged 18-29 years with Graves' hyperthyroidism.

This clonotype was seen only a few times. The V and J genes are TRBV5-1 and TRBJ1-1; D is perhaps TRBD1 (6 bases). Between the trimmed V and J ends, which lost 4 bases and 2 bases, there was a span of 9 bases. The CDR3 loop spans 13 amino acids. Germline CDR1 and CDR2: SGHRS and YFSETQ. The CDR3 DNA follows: TGCGCCAGCAGCCGACAGGATAACACTGAAGCTTTCTTT. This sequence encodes CASSRQDNTEAFF.

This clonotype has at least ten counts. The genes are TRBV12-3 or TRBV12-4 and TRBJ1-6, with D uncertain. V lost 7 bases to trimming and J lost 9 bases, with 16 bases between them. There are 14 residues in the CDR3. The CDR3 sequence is CASNLRGLGSPLHF. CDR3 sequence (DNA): TGTGCCAGCAATCTAAGAGGGTTGGGTTCACCCCTCCACTTT.

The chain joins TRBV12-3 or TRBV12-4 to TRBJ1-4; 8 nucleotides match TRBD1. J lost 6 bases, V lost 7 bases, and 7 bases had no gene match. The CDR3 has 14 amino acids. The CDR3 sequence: CASNPTGVDEKLFF. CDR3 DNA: TGTGCCAGCAACCCGACAGGGGTAGATGAAAAACTGTTTTTT.

The CDR3 spells CASSLDDSSNEQYF. The CDR3 nucleotides read TGCGCCAGCAGCTTGGATGACAGTTCCAACGAGCAGTACTTC. The chain recombines TRBV5-1 with TRBJ2-7; D may be TRBD1 (5 bases). The germline CDR1 and CDR2 sequences are SGHRS and YFSETQ. With 0 bases removed from V and 5 bases from J, the gap between germline ends came to 12 bases. The CDR3 extends over 14 amino acids.

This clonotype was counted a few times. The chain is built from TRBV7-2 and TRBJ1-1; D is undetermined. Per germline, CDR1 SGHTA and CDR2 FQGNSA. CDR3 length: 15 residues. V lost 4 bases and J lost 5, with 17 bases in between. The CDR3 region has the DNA TGTGCCAGCAGCTCAAGCCCCCTGGGAGAGACTGAAGCTTTCTTT. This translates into CASSSSPLGETEAFF.

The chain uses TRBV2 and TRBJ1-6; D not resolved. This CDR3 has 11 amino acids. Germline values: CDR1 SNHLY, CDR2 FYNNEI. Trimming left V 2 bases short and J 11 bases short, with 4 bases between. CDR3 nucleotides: TGTGCCAGCAGTGAAAATCCACCCCTCCACTTT. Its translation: CASSENPPLHF. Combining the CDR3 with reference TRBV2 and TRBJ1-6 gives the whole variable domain EPEVTQTPSHQVTQMGQEVILRCVPISNHLYFYWYRQILGQKVEFLVSFYNNEISEKSEIFDDQFSVERPDGSNFTLKIRSTKLEDSAMYFCASSENPPLHFGNGTRLTVT.

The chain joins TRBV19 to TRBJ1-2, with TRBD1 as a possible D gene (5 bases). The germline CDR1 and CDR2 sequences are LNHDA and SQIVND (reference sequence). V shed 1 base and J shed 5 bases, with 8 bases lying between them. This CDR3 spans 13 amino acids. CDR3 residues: CASSIGRQYGYTF. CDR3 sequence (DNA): TGTGCCAGTAGTATAGGCAGACAGTATGGCTACACCTTC.

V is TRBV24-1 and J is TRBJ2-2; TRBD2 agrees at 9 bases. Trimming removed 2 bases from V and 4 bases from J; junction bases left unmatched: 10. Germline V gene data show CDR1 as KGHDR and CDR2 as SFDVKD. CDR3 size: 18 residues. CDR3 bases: TGTGCCACCAGTGATTCGGGTCCTAGCGGGATTGGCACCGGGGAGCTGTTTTTT. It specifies CATSDSGPSGIGTGELFF.

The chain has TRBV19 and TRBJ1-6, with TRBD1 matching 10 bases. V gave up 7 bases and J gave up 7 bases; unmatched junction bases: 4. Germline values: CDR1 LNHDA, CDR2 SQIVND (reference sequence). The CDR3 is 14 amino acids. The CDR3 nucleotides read TGTGCCAGTAAACGGGACAGGGGAAATTCACCCCTCCACTTT. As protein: CASKRDRGNSPLHF.

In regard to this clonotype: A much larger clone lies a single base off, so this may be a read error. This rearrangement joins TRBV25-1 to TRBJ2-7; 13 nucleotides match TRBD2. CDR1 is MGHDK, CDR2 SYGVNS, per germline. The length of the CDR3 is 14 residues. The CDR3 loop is CASGLAGALYEQHF. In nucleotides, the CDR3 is TGTGCCAGTGGACTAGCGGGAGCACTCTACGAGCAGCACTTC.

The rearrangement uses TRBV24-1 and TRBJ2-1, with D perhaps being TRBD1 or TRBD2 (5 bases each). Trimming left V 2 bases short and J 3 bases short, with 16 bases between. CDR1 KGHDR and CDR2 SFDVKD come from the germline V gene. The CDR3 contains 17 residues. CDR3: CATSDSEGRVLYNEQFF. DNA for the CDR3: TGTGCCACCAGTGATTCCGAGGGCAGGGTACTCTACAATGAGCAGTTCTTC.

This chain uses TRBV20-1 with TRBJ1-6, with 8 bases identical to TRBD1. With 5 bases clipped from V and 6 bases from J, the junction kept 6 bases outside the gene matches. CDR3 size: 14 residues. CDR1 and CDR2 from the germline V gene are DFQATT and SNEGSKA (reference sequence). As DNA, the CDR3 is TGCAGTGCTCTCCCGGGACAGGCTAATTCACCCCTCCACTTT. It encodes CSALPGQANSPLHF.

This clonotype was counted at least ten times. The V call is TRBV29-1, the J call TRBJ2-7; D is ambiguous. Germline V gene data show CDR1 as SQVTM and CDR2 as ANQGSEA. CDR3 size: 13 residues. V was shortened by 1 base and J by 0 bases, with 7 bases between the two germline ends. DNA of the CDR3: TGCAGCGTTGAAGCGGCCCCCTCCTACGAGCAGTACTTC. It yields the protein CSVEAAPSYEQYF.

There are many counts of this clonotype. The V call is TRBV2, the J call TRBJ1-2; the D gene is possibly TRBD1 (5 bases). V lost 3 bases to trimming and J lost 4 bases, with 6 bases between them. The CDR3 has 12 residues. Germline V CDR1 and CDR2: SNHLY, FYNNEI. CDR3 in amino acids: CASSDQGYGYTF. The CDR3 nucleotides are TGTGCCAGCAGTGACCAGGGCTATGGCTACACCTTC.

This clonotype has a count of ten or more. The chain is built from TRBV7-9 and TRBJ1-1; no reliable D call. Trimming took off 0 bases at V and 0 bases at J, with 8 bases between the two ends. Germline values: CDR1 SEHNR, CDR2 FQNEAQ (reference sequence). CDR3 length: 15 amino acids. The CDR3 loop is CASSLANSLNTEAFF. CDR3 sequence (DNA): TGTGCCAGCAGCTTAGCGAACAGCCTGAACACTGAAGCTTTCTTT.

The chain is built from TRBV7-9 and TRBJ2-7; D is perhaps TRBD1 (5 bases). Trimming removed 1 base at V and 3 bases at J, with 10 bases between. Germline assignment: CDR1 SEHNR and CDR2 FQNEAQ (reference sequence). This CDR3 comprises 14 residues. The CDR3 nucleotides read TGTGCCAGCAGCTTAGAGGGGATAGGCTACGAGCAGTACTTC. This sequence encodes CASSLEGIGYEQYF.